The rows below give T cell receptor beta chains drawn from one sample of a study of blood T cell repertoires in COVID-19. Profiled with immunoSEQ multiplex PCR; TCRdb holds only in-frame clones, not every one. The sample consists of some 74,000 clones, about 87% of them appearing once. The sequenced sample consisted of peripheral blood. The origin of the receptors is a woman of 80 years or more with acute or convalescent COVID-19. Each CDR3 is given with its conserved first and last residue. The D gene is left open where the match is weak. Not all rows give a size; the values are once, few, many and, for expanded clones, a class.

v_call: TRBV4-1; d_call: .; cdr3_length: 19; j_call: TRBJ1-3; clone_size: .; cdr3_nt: TGCGCCAGCAGCCCTATAAAAAACGAGAGCTCCTCCTCTGGAAACACCATATATTTT; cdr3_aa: CASSPIKNESSSSGNTIYF
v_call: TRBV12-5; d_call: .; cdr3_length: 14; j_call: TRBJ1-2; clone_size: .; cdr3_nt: TGTGCTAGTGGTTTCACCGGGACAATCTATGGCTACACCTTC; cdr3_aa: CASGFTGTIYGYTF
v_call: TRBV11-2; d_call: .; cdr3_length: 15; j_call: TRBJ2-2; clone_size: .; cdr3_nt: TGTGCCAGCAGCTTAGTAGGGGTTGGCACCGGGGAGCTGTTTTTT; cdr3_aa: CASSLVGVGTGELFF
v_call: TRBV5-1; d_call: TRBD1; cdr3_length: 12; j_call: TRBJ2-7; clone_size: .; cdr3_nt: TGCGCCAGCAGCTCACCGGGACAGGCCCAGTACTTC; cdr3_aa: CASSSPGQAQYF
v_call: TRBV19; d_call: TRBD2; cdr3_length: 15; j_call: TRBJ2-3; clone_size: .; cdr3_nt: TGTGCCAGTAGTAGCGGGGGGGGCCGCGCAGATACGCAGTATTTT; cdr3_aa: CASSSGGGRADTQYF
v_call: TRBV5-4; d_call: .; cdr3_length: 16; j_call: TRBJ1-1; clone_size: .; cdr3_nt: TGTGCCAGCAGCTTGGGGACGACAGTGTCGGGCACTGAAGCTTTCTTT; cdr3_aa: CASSLGTTVSGTEAFF
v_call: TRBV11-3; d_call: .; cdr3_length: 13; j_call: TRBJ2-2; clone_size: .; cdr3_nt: TGTGCCAGCAGCGGGGGAGGTTCCGGGGAGCTGTTTTTT; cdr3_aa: CASSGGGSGELFF
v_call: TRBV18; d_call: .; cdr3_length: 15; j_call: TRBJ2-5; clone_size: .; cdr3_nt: TGTGCCAGCTCACCACCTGTCAGGGGTACGGAGACCCAGTACTTC; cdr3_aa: CASSPPVRGTETQYF
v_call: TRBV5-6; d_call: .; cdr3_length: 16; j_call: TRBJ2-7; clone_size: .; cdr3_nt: TGTGCCAGCAGCTTGATATCGACAGTGTTGACCTACGAGCAGTACTTC; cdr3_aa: CASSLISTVLTYEQYF
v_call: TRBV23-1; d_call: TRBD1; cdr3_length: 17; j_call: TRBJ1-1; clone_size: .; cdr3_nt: TGCGCCAGCAGTCAATGGGGACAGGGGGCCCTGAACACTGAAGCTTTCTTT; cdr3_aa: CASSQWGQGALNTEAFF
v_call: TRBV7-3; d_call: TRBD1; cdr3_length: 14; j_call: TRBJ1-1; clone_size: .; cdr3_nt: TGTGCCAGCAGCTTCACAGGGGGGAGCACTGAAGCTTTCTTT; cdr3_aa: CASSFTGGSTEAFF
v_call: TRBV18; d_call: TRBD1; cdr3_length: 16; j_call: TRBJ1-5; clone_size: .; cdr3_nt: TGTGCCAGCTCGGACAACAGACAGGGGGCTGGTCAGCCCCAGCATTTT; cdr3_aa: CASSDNRQGAGQPQHF
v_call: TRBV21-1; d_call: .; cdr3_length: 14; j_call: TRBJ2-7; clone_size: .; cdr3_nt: TGTGCCAGCAGCAAAGGGGGAGCGAAGGACGAGCAGTACTTC; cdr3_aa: CASSKGGAKDEQYF
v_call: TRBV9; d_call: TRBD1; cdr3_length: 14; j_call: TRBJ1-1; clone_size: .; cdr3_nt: TGTGCCAGCAGCCCTCGACAGGGTGGCACTGAAGCTTTCTTT; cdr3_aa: CASSPRQGGTEAFF
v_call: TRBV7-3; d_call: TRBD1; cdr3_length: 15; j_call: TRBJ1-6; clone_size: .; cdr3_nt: TGTGCCAGCAGCTTATGGGGACAGGGTTCTTCACCCCTCCACTTT; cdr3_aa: CASSLWGQGSSPLHF
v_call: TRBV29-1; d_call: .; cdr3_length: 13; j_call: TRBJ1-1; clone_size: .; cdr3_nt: TGCAGCGTTGAACAGGGGCGAGCGACTGAAGCTTTCTTT; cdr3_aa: CSVEQGRATEAFF
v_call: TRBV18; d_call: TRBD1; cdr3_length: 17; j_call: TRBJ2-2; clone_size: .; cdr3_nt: TGTGCCAGCTCACGAGAATTGTTGGGACAGGGATTCGGGGAGCTGTTTTTT; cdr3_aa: CASSRELLGQGFGELFF
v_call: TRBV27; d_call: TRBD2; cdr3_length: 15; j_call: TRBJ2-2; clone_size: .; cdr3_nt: TGTGCCAGCAGTTTAGGCGGGGGGGCCACCGGGGAGCTGTTTTTT; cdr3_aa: CASSLGGGATGELFF
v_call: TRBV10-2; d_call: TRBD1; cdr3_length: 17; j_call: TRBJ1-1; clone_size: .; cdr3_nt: TGCGCCAGCCTACCGGGACAGGGCCCCGTAGTCCGAGATGAAGCTTTCTTT; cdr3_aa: CASLPGQGPVVRDEAFF
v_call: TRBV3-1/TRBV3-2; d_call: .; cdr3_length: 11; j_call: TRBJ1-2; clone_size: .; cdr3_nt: TGTGCCAGCAGCCCTGGAGATGGCTACACCTTC; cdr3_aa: CASSPGDGYTF
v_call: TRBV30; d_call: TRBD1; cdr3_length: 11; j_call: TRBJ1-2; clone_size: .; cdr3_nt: TGTGCCTGGAGGGACAGGGAGGGCTACACCTTC; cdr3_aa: CAWRDREGYTF
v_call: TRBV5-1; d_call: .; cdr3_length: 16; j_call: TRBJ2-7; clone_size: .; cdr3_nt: TGCGCCAGCAGCGCGAGTGGGGGGGCTGTCTCCTACGAGCAGTACTTC; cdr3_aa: CASSASGGAVSYEQYF
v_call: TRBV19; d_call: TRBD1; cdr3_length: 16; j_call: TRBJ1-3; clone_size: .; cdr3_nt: TGTGCCAGTAGTCGGACGGACAGGGCTGTTGGAAACACCATATATTTT; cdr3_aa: CASSRTDRAVGNTIYF
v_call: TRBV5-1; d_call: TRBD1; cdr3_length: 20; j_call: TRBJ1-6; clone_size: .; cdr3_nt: TGCGCCAGCAGCCCGACCTCCCTCGACAGGGGGCGCGATCTCCGGTCACCCCTCCACTTT; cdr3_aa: CASSPTSLDRGRDLRSPLHF
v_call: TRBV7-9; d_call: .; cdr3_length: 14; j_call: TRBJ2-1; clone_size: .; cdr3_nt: TGTGCCAGCAGCTTAGGGTCGAGGAGCAATGAGCAGTTCTTC; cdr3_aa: CASSLGSRSNEQFF
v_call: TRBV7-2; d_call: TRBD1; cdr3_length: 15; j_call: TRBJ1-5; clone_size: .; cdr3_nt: TGTGCCAGCAGCGTTGACAGGGGGCGCGATCAGCCCCAGCATTTT; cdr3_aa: CASSVDRGRDQPQHF
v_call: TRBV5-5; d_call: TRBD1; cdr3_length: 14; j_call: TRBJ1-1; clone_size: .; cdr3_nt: TGTGCCAGCACTTCGACAGGGACGAACACTGAAGCTTTCTTT; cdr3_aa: CASTSTGTNTEAFF
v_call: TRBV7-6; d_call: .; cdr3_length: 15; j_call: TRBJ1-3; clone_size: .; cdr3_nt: TGTGCCAGCAGCTTAGGGTCCAGCTCTGGAAACACCATATATTTT; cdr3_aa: CASSLGSSSGNTIYF
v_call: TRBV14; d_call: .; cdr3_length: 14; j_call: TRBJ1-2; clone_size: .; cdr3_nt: TGTGCCAGCAGCATCCAAACAACCAACTATGGCTACACCTTC; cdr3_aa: CASSIQTTNYGYTF
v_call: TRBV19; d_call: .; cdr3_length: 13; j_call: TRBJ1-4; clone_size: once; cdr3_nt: TGTGCCAGTAGTTACGCTAGGGGTGAAAAACTGTTTTTT; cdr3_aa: CASSYARGEKLFF
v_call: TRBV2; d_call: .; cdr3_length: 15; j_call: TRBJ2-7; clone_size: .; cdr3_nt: TGTGCCAGCAGTGAAGGGGGGACATCTTCCTACGAGCAGTACTTC; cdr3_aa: CASSEGGTSSYEQYF
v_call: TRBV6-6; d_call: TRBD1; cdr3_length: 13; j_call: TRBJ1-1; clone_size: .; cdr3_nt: TGTGCCGGCCAAGGGGGCAGGGGGACTGAAGCTTTCTTT; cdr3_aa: CAGQGGRGTEAFF
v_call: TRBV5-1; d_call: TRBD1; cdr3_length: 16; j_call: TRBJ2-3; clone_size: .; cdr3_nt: TGCGCCAGCAGCTTACGGGGACAGTATCACACAGATACGCAGTATTTT; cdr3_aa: CASSLRGQYHTDTQYF
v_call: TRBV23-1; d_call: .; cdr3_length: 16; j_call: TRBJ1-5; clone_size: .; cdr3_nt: TGCGCCAGCAGTCAATCAAGGGGTTGTGGTATGCAGCCCCAGCATTTT; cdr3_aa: CASSQSRGCGMQPQHF
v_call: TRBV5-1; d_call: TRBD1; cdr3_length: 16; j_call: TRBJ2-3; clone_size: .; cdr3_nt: TGCGCCAGCAGCTTGGCTGTCAGGGGGCAAAAAGATACGCAGTATTTT; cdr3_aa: CASSLAVRGQKDTQYF
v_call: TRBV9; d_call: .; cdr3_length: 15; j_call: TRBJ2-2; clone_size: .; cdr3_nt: TGTGCCAGCAGCGTAGTTCCCCGGGGAGCCGGGGAGCTGTTTTTT; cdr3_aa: CASSVVPRGAGELFF
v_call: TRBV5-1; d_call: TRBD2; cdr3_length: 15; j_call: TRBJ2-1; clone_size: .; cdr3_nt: TGCGCCAACGTCTTAGCGGGAGGGCCGGGGAATGAGCAGTTCTTC; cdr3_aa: CANVLAGGPGNEQFF
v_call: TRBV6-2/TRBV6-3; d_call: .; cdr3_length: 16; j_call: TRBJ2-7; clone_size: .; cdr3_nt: TGTGCCAGCAGTTACTCGACAGAAGGTCCCTCCTACGAGCAGTACTTC; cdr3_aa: CASSYSTEGPSYEQYF
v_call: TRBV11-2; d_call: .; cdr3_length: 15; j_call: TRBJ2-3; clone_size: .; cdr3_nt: TGTGCCAGCAGCTTAATCTATCCTAGCACAGATACGCAGTATTTT; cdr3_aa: CASSLIYPSTDTQYF
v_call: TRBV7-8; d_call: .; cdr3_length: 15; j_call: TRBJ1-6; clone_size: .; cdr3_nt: TGTGCCAGCACCCCGGGGGGATTCTATAATTCACCCCTCCACTTT; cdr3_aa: CASTPGGFYNSPLHF
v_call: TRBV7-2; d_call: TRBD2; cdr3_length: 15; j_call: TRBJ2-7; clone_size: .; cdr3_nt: TGTGCCAGCAGCTTAGAAACTAGCGGGCCCTACGAGCAGTACTTC; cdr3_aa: CASSLETSGPYEQYF
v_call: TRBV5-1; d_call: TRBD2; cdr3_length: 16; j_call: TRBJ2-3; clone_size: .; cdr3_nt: TGCGCCAGCAGCTTGGCCGAGCGGGGTTACACAGATACGCAGTATTTT; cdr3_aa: CASSLAERGYTDTQYF
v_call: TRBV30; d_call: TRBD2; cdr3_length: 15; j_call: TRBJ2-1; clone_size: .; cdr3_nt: TGTGCCCGCCGGGGGACTAGCGGGAGGAGTGGTGAGCAGTTCTTC; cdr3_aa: CARRGTSGRSGEQFF
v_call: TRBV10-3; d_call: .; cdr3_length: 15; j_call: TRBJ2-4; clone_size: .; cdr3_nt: TGTGCCATCAGTGACAGGGGCTCGCGGGGGAACATTCAGTACTTC; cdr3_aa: CAISDRGSRGNIQYF
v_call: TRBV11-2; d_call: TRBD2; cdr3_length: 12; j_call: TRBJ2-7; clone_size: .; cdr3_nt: TGTGCCAGCAGACCAGCGGGAGAGAAGCAGTACTTC; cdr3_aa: CASRPAGEKQYF